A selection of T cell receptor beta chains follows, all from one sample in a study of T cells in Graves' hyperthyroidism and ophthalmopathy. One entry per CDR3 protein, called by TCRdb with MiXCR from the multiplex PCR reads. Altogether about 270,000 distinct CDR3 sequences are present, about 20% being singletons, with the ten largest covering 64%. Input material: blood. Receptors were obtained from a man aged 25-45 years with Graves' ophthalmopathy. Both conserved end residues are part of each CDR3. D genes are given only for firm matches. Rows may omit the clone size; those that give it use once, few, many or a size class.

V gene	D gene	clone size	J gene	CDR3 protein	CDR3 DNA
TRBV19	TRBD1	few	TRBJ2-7	CASSIGQGAYEQYF	TGTGCCAGTAGTATAGGACAGGGGGCCTACGAGCAGTACTTC
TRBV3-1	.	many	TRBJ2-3	CASSPGTPAQTSTDTQYF	TGTGCCAGCAGCCCTGGGACGCCAGCCCAGACTAGCACAGATACGCAGTATTTT
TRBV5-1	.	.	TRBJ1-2	CASSLEAGRDRGYTF	TGCGCCAGCAGCTTGGAGGCAGGGAGGGATCGGGGCTACACCTTC
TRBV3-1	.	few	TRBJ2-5	CASSSWGVSTLETQYF	TGTGCCAGCAGCTCTTGGGGCGTTAGTACTTTGGAGACCCAGTACTTC
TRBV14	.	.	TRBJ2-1	CASSLDSYPYNEQSF	TGTGCCAGCAGCCTAGACTCCTACCCTTACAATGAGCAGTCCTTC
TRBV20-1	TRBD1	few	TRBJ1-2	CSAPGQGLYGYTF	TGCAGTGCGCCGGGACAGGGGCTCTATGGCTACACCTTC
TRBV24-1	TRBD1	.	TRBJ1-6	CATSDSGQGNNSPLHF	TGTGCCACCAGTGACTCCGGACAGGGTAACAATTCACCCCTCCACTTT
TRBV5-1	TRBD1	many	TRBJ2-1	CASSTGWDRSHNEQFF	TGCGCCAGCTCCACTGGCTGGGACAGGTCGCACAATGAGCAGTTCTTC
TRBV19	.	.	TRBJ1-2	CASSIGDGKNYGYTF	TGTGCCAGTAGTATAGGGGACGGAAAGAACTATGGCTACACCTTC
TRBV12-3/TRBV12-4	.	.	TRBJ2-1	CASTTSPVDEQFF	TGTGCCAGCACCACCTCACCCGTCGATGAGCAGTTCTTC
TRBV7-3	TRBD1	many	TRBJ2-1	CASSLTPTPDRVYNEQFF	TGTGCCAGCAGCTTAACGCCCACTCCGGACAGGGTATACAATGAGCAGTTCTTC
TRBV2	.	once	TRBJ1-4	CASIPPGASNEKLFF	TGTGCCAGCATCCCTCCGGGGGCCTCTAATGAAAAACTGTTTTTT
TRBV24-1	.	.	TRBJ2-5	CATSIPGRETQYF	TGTGCCACCAGCATACCGGGACGAGAGACCCAGTACTTC
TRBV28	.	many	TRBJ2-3	CASSFRTDTQYF	TGTGCCAGCAGTTTCCGCACAGATACGCAGTATTTT
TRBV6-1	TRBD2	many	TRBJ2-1	CASSWGLADGRNEQFF	TGTGCCAGCAGTTGGGGACTAGCGGATGGTAGGAATGAGCAGTTCTTC
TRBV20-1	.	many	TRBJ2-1	CSATSSHEQFF	TGCAGTGCTACTAGTAGCCATGAGCAGTTCTTC
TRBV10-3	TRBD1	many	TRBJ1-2	CAISAPHATGGYGYTF	TGTGCCATCAGTGCCCCGCACGCTACAGGGGGGTATGGCTACACCTTC
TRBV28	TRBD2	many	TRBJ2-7	CASTDGVASGYEQYF	TGTGCCAGCACCGATGGTGTGGCTAGCGGCTACGAGCAGTACTTC
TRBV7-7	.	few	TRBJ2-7	CASSLNGQEAGQYF	TGTGCTAGCAGCCTAAATGGGCAGGAGGCTGGGCAGTACTTC
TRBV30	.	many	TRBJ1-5	CAWSVGGNQPQHF	TGTGCCTGGAGTGTAGGGGGGAATCAGCCCCAGCATTTT
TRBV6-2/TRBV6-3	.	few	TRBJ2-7	CASSYSDPGRGYEQYF	TGTGCCAGCAGTTACTCGGACCCGGGGAGAGGATACGAGCAGTACTTC
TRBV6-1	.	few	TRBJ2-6	CASSPRWSGANVLTF	TGTGCCAGCAGCCCCCGATGGTCCGGGGCCAACGTCCTGACTTTC
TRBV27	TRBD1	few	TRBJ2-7	CASSSWTGPREQYF	TGTGCCAGCAGTTCCTGGACAGGGCCACGCGAGCAGTACTTC
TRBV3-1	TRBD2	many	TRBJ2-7	CASSRAIAGGPYEQYF	TGTGCCAGCAGCCGAGCGATAGCGGGAGGACCCTACGAGCAGTACTTC
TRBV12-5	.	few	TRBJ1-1	CASGLGARGSAFF	TGTGCTAGTGGTCTCGGGGCCCGGGGTTCGGCTTTCTTT
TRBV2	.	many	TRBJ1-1	CASMGHPNTEAFF	TGTGCCAGCATGGGACACCCGAACACTGAAGCTTTCTTT
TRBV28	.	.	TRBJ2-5	CARGCTFDF	TGTGCCCGCGGCTGCACTTTCGACTTC
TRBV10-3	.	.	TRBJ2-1	CAILRSSYNEQFF	TGTGCCATCTTGAGGAGCTCCTACAATGAGCAGTTCTTC
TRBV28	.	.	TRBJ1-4	CASSPDLGGNEKLFF	TGTGCCAGCAGTCCGGATTTAGGGGGGAATGAAAAACTGTTTTTT
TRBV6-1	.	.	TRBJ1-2	CASRGEANYGYTF	TGTGCCAGCCGGGGAGAAGCTAACTATGGCTACACCTTC
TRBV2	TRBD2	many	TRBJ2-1	CASRESSGRPPREQFF	TGTGCCAGCAGGGAATCTAGCGGGAGGCCCCCACGGGAGCAGTTCTTC
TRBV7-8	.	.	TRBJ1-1	CASSGVGNTEAFF	TGTGCCAGCAGCGGAGTGGGGAACACTGAAGCTTTCTTT
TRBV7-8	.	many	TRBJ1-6	CASSLGEGSPLHF	TGTGCCAGCAGCTTAGGGGAAGGTTCACCCCTCCACTTT
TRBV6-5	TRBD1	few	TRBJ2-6	CASSYSGTVSSGANVLTF	TGTGCCAGCAGTTACTCTGGGACAGTGAGCTCTGGGGCCAACGTCCTGACTTTC
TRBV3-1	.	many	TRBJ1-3	CASSPMAHGSGNTIYF	TGTGCCAGCAGCCCTATGGCCCACGGCTCTGGAAACACCATATATTTT
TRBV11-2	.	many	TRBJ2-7	CASSLDDSYLSYEQYF	TGTGCCAGCAGCTTAGATGACAGCTACCTCTCCTACGAGCAGTACTTC
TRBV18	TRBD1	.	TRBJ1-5	CASSPSGTGNQPQHF	TGTGCCAGCTCACCCTCCGGGACAGGGAATCAGCCCCAGCATTTT
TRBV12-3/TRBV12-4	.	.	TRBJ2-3	CASSLTPDTQYF	TGTGCCAGCAGCCTCACTCCAGATACGCAGTATTTT
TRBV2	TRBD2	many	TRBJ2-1	CASRQAGAYNEQFF	TGTGCCAGCAGGCAAGCGGGAGCGTACAATGAGCAGTTCTTC
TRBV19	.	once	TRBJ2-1	CASSIEPEQFF	TGTGCCAGTAGTATAGAACCTGAGCAGTTCTTC
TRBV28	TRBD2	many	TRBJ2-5	CASTTGTAASGRKETQYF	TGTGCCAGCACTACCGGGACAGCAGCTAGCGGGAGGAAAGAGACCCAGTACTTC
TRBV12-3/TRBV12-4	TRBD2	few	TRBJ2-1	CASSRSGRYNEQFF	TGTGCCAGCAGTCGTAGCGGGAGGTACAATGAGCAGTTCTTC
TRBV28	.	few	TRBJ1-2	CASSTPGGGTYGYTF	TGTGCCAGCAGCACACCAGGCGGCGGGACGTATGGCTACACCTTC